This T cell receptor beta chain emerged from a study of cytomegalovirus exposure and HLA in healthy donors (dated by TCRdb to 2015 to 2018). Study-level background: An earlier analysis of several hundred of the donors reported roughly 270 Gb of sequence data and some 100 million unique TCR beta sequences from about 180 million T cells. Rather than using new phenotypic data, the later analysis identified candidate immune exposures from TCR beta sequences and from how often those sequences occurred across donors. The study was designed to test whether signatures of past pathogen exposure could be identified by cataloging public T cell receptors. HLA typing covered class I and class II loci at four-digit resolution. The study profiled the T cell repertoires of hundreds of subjects by immunosequencing and related them to cytomegalovirus serostatus. High-throughput TCR immunosequencing, statistical association of individual TCRs with disease status, and machine learning were combined to predict cytomegalovirus infection status. Among the roughly 400 genotyped donors, approximately 81% belonged to the genetic ancestry cluster associated with self-reported Caucasian donors. Donor age, sex, ethnicity and CMV serostatus were compiled together with the repertoire data. Typing coverage varied by locus: roughly 620-640 donors for A, B, C, DRB1 and DQB1; some 520 for DQA1; over 600 for DPA1; approximately 490 for DPB1. Among around 400 genotyped donors of the cohort, an average of approximately 240,000 unique TCR beta nucleotide sequences was sequenced per donor, of which 15% to 20% were non-productive. Around 300 gigabases of sequencing data and tens of millions of unique TCR sequences were included in an early release covering 550 to 650 HLA-typed donors. Genome-wide SNP genotypes for about 60% of the 666 donors were used in a later genetic analysis, which treated that subset as a discovery cohort. Several DR-DQ haplotypes were handled as single units for association and clustering because linkage in the cohort was strong. All discovery cohort repertoires had been generated on a single sequencing platform. Along with the 666-subject first cohort, a separate validation cohort of over 90 different subjects was used. An earlier analysis of about 600 of the donors used high-throughput TCR beta sequencing to judge whether each TCR beta V gene segment behaved as functional or pseudogenic. To study patterns of TCR occurrence, a later analysis re-analyzed previously published TCR beta repertoires from 600 to 750 donors and added high-resolution HLA genotyping. The paper as a whole reports these results and caveats: It was suggested by the authors that the approach could potentially be generalized to other disease states and immunological phenotypes. The sequencing pipeline was judged likely to have produced a cluster of highly shared sequence variants as a technical artifact. In a later analysis, TCR association rates were found to vary across HLA loci, with the most associated TCRs seen for DRB1 alleles and the fewest for HLA-C alleles. HLA typing was unavailable for some donors at each locus, so association tests used only the typed subset. Sequencing depth was assumed to be roughly uniform across donors in the presence/absence analyses, though that assumption may not hold. Most TCR sequences were observed very rarely across donors, whereas some public TCRs were present in many individuals. In vitro tests confirmed that a few of the cytomegalovirus-associated TCR beta chains recognize cytomegalovirus antigens. Correlated functional status among segregating V segments might reflect linkage disequilibrium, but an unknown experimental factor could not be ruled out. At a false discovery rate of 0.05, a later analysis linked roughly 17,000 TCR beta sequences to specific HLA alleles. A further reported finding was that TCR beta sequences accurately predicted the HLA-A and HLA-B alleles for most subjects in the first cohort. The study gave a list of more than 150 TCR beta chains associated with cytomegalovirus. The earlier analysis of some 560 of the donors excluded roughly 17 rarely observed V segments, including chromosome 9 orphons, because counts were too low. In a later analysis, HLA-associated TCR beta chains showed more clonal expansion and lower generation probabilities than non-associated chains that were equally common. Assigning TCR associations to individual alleles was difficult when HLA alleles, especially DR and DQ, strongly co-occurred. Because the 87-base-pair reads could not distinguish some IMGT-functional V segments, including TRBV6-2 and TRBV6-3, those segments were excluded. In this cohort, only TCR beta chains were sequenced, and detectable features were limited by the absence of alpha or paired-chain data. Several of the top co-occurrence clusters appeared to be linked to parvovirus B19, influenza, CMV and Epstein-Barr virus, according to a later analysis. A later genetic analysis reported fewer N-insertions in productive TCRs among donors in an Asian-associated ancestry cluster than the approximately 670-donor mean. An association between a missense DCLRE1C variant and V-gene and J-gene trimming of TCR beta chains was found in a later genetic analysis and replicated in an independent cohort. CMV serostatus was the only immune exposure information available for the cohort. Cytomegalovirus status was reported to be diagnosed by the classifier with high specificity and sensitivity in both the original and validation cohorts. In an earlier analysis of several hundred of the donors, most TCR beta V segments were observed in productive rearrangements about 90% or about 30% of the time, broadly matching IMGT annotations. Most CMV-associated TCR beta chains appeared to be HLA-restricted in a later analysis, and the HLA associations seemed to be driven largely by CMV exposure.

Library method: the immunoSEQ multiplex PCR assay. The multiplex PCR relied on a mix of 60 forward primers for TCR Vbeta segments and 13 reverse primers for TCR Jbeta segments. A multiplex PCR assay on genomic DNA amplified the CDR3 region of rearranged TCR beta genes. The Illumina HiSeq System was used to sequence the amplified TCR beta libraries as 87-base-pair reads. In the paper's pipeline: Across the roughly 600 repertoires, a later analysis counted about 81 million unique TCR beta chains, around 11 million of which were shared by at least two donors. To remove PCR and sequencing errors, raw reads were error-corrected and collapsed into unique sequences using a nearest-neighbor algorithm that merged closely related sequences. To assign V, D and J gene segments, CDR3 sequences were aligned to IMGT reference sequences. Each retained sequence needed at least a six-nucleotide match to both a V gene segment and a J gene segment. A rearrangement was called productive if the CDR3 had no stop codons and remained in frame with V and J, and every other rearrangement was called non-productive. CDR3 was defined according to IMGT convention as the region running from the second conserved V-encoded cysteine to the conserved J-encoded phenylalanine. Sequences without an unambiguous match to a single V gene segment were excluded from the earlier analysis of approximately 600 of the donors. An earlier analysis of just under 600 of the donors called V segments functional above 56.7% productive rearrangements and segregating when the between-donor standard deviation exceeded 5%. A statistical classification framework was built for diagnosing cytomegalovirus status from the catalog of TCR beta chain sequences. V and J gene assignment, in a later analysis, came from comparing TCR nucleotide sequences with IMGT/GENE-DB human TR gene sequences. The TCRdist pipeline was used in a later analysis to assign CDR3 sequences and most-parsimonious VDJ recombination scenarios. In a later analysis, every TCR beta chain was defined by the combination of its CDR3 amino acid sequence and its V-gene family, and reads without a unique V-gene family were dropped. In a later analysis, 450 to 600 highly shared, low-generation-probability nucleotide sequences were removed to address suspected cross-contamination and a sequencing artifact. In a later analysis, a clonal expansion index was calculated for each public chain from normalized within-repertoire ranks of inferred template counts. A later analysis computed generation probabilities with a VDJ recombination model fitted to out-of-frame rearrangements, and checked the results against IGoR. Hypergeometric tests were used in a later analysis to score TCR-TCR, TCR-HLA and TCR-CMV co-occurrence, with a repertoire-size bias correction applied to the TCR pairs. A later analysis estimated false discovery rates by permuting HLA or CMV assignments 20 times. A later analysis grouped co-occurring TCRs with DBSCAN, adding TCRdist sequence similarity when clustering within HLA-allele-positive subsets. Repertoires with fewer than 30,000 or more than 120,000 public chains, plus five repertoires with anomalous nucleotide sharing, were excluded from co-occurrence clustering. TCRdb carries this immuneACCESS record with in-frame sequences only. Its versions omit some clonotypes, under half of them owing to an unresolved V gene in the studies checked, with the rest unexplained. V, J and clone size reflect that table, while D and trimming were determined from the DNA. This sample holds fewer than 130,000 clones; 79% were observed only once. Approximately 2.8% of the sample rests with the top ten.

The CDR3 runs 15 amino acids, cysteine and phenylalanine included. Only CDR3 DNA is held: 45 bases, read in frame from base 1. Based on the germline V gene, the CDR1 and CDR2 sequences are SGHVS and FNYEAQ. Germline trimming: 1 base from V, 7 bases from J; junction bases outside gene matches: 1. In total, around 600 healthy bone marrow donors made up the cohort. Cohort members were all nominally healthy when sampled, although unrecorded immune exposures were likely present. The donor was CMV seronegative and was included in the group of under 450 seronegative cohort members. Every donor gave a peripheral blood sample, and the peripheral blood mononuclear cells from that sample were used for TCR beta sequencing. The Qiagen DNeasy Blood Extraction Kit was used to extract genomic DNA from the blood cell samples. Comment on this clone: Its antigen has not been determined. No per-base quality is available; no much larger clone lies one base away.

The receptor's source is a woman between 35 and 50 years old in good health and CMV-seronegative. The sequencing sample was made of PBMCs. The chain couples TRBV7-6 to TRBJ2-2; the junction holds 12 bases that match TRBD2. The DNA is as follows: TGTGCCAGCAGCTTAGGGACTAGCGGGGACGGGGAGCTGTTTTTT. It translates to CASSLGTSGDGELFF.